This entry lists 13 T cell receptor beta chains sequenced from one sample in a study of blood T cell repertoires in COVID-19. Generated by immunoSEQ multiplex PCR, the TCRdb table keeps only in-frame clones and is missing some. The sample yields around 310,000 clones, over 75% seen once. The specimen sequenced was peripheral blood. All receptors derive from a woman aged 50 to 60 with active or convalescent COVID-19.

The gene calls are TRBV7-2 and TRBJ1-1, with TRBD1 matching 10 bases. Germline trimming cut 2 bases from V and 0 bases from J; bases unmatched to any gene: 9. The CDR3 is made up of 18 amino acids. Germline loops: CDR1 SGHTA, CDR2 FQGNSA. CDR3 DNA sequence: TGTGCCAGCAGCTTAAGGGGCGGGACAGGGGTTTTGAACACTGAAGCTTTCTTT. Encoded protein: CASSLRGGTGVLNTEAFF.

This sequence joins TRBV30 and TRBJ2-5; TRBD2 is a possible D gene (5 bases). The germline gives CDR1 GTSNPN, CDR2 SVGIG (reference sequence). The CDR3 extends over 18 amino acids. V gave up 4 bases and J gave up 4 bases, with 28 bases separating them. As DNA, the CDR3 is TGTGCCTGGATCGGTCGAACCCCTGGTAGAGGGATTATAGAGACCCAGTACTTC. It specifies CAWIGRTPGRGIIETQYF. The entire variable domain, with the rest obtained from reference TRBV30 and TRBJ2-5, is as follows: SQTIHQWPATLVQPVGSPLSLECTVEGTSNPNLYWYRQAAGRGLQLLFYSVGIGQISSEVPQNLSASRPQDRQFILSSKKLLLSDSGFYLCAWIGRTPGRGIIETQYFGPGTRLLVL.

The CDR3 protein is CATGDRVSNQPQHF. In DNA form, the CDR3 reads TGTGCCACCGGGGACAGGGTGAGCAATCAGCCCCAGCATTTT. The J gene is TRBJ1-5, the V gene TRBV24-1; 9 nucleotides align to TRBD1. The CDR3 is 14 amino acids. The germline V gene has CDR1 KGHDR and CDR2 SFDVKD. Losses at the gene ends were 9 bases for V and 1 base for J; bases not matched to a gene: 3.

This clone has more than one count but fewer than ten. As DNA, the CDR3 is TGTGCCAGCAGTGCCCTTAGAGCGGGAGGAGGTAATGAGCAGTTCTTC. The encoded protein is CASSALRAGGGNEQFF. J is TRBJ2-1 and V is TRBV6-1; 9 bases are shared with TRBD2. Germline CDR1 is MNHNS and CDR2 is SASEGT. The CDR3 is 16 residues long. The trim removed 4 bases at V and 7 bases at J, leaving 11 bases unmatched.

The genes are TRBV7-9 and TRBJ1-1; no firm D call. Germline values: CDR1 SEHNR, CDR2 FQNEAQ (reference sequence). The CDR3 spans 13 residues. V was clipped by 6 bases and J by 1 base, with 9 bases between them. The CDR3 here is CASREQQNTEAFF. As DNA, the CDR3 is TGTGCCAGCAGAGAACAGCAGAACACTGAAGCTTTCTTT.

As for this clone: Other nucleotide sequences from this sample produce the same CDR3. This sequence joins TRBV27 and TRBJ2-1, with 13 positions matching TRBD2. Trimming cost V 5 bases and J 7 bases; bases outside gene matches: 5. Germline CDR1 reads MNHEY; CDR2 reads SMNVEV (reference sequence). The CDR3 is 15 residues long. This chain's CDR3 is CASSPRTSGSNEQFF. CDR3 in DNA: TGTGCCAGCAGTCCCCGGACTAGCGGGAGTAATGAGCAGTTCTTC.

The chain is built from TRBV19 and TRBJ1-1, with 9 bases aligning to TRBD1. The junction had 4 bases not matched to a gene; V was cut back by 5 bases and J by 0 bases. The CDR3 runs to 15 residues. Germline V lookup: CDR1 LNHDA, CDR2 SQIVND (reference sequence). The chain's CDR3 is CASSSGTGMNTEAFF. CDR3 coding DNA: TGTGCCAGTAGTTCCGGGACAGGGATGAACACTGAAGCTTTCTTT.

This chain joins TRBV7-2 and TRBJ1-5, with D perhaps matching TRBD1 (5 bases). The V end lost 3 bases, the J end lost 4 bases, and 16 bases lay between the germline ends. CDR1 is SGHTA and CDR2 is FQGNSA in the germline V gene. The CDR3 loop spans 16 amino acids. CDR3 protein: CASSFDYGGGNQPQHF. CDR3 nucleotide sequence: TGTGCCAGCAGCTTTGATTACGGGGGAGGAAATCAGCCCCAGCATTTT.

The rearrangement joins TRBV2 to TRBJ1-4; D is uncertain. There are 14 residues in the CDR3. From germline, CDR1 is SNHLY and CDR2 FYNNEI. Between the trimmed V and J ends, which lost 5 bases and 0 bases, there was a span of 7 bases. The CDR3 DNA is TGTGCCAGCAGTCACACAGCAACTAATGAAAAACTGTTTTTT. This codes for CASSHTATNEKLFF.

This clone was recorded only once. V usage is TRBV19 and J usage is TRBJ1-5, with D perhaps TRBD1 (6 bases). Germline V gene data show CDR1 as LNHDA and CDR2 as SQIVND (reference sequence). Trimming pared 6 bases from V and 5 bases from J, leaving 14 bases between. CDR3 length: 14 amino acids. In DNA, the CDR3 is TGTGCCAGTAGCCTTTCGGGGGGCGATCAGCCCCAGCATTTT. Translating it yields CASSLSGGDQPQHF.

The rearrangement uses TRBV5-1 and TRBJ2-5; 9 bases are a match to TRBD2. Per the germline V gene, CDR1 is SGHRS and CDR2 is YFSETQ. The CDR3 is 16 residues long. With 0 bases clipped from V and 4 bases from J, the junction kept 7 bases outside the gene matches. The CDR3 spells CASSLAPAGGGETQYF. The DNA for the CDR3 is TGCGCCAGCAGCTTGGCGCCAGCGGGAGGAGGAGAGACCCAGTACTTC.

Regarding this clone: Its ends do not fully match the called genes, so a read error is possible. The chain carries TRBV7-7 and TRBJ1-5, with D hard to call. Germline V CDR1 and CDR2: SSHAT, FNYEAQ (reference sequence). CDR3 length equals 11 residues. CDR3 amino acids: CASSLRGKEYF. As DNA, the CDR3 is TGTGCTAGCAGCTTAAGAGGGAAGGAATATTTT.

This clone was counted between two and nine times. The chain joins TRBV11-1 to TRBJ2-1; TRBD1 matches at 8 bases. Germline V gene sequence: CDR1 SGHAT, CDR2 FQDESV (reference sequence). V lost 7 bases, J lost 8 bases, and 7 bases stayed unmatched. CDR3 size: 13 residues. The CDR3, as DNA: TGTGCCAGCACCCAAGACAGGGGAGATGAGCAGTTCTTC. Its protein is CASTQDRGDEQFF.